This is a list of T cell receptor beta chains from one sample in a study of blood T cell repertoires in COVID-19. Assay: immunoSEQ multiplex PCR; the TCRdb copy retains only in-frame clones and omits some. The sample shows hundreds of thousands of clones, just under 85% of them seen only once. Sequencing was done on a sample of peripheral blood. The receptors shown here come from a woman of 80 years or more with acute or convalescent COVID-19. Both conserved end residues are part of each CDR3. The order of the fields is clone size, V gene, D gene, J gene, CDR3 DNA, CDR3 protein. D genes are given only for firm matches. A row's size may be missing; if present it is once, few, many or a size class.

abundance: -; v_gene: TRBV7-2; d_gene: -; j_gene: TRBJ1-5; CDR3nt: TGTGCCAGCAGCTTAGGGCAGAGCAATCAGCCCCAGCATTTT; CDR3aa: CASSLGQSNQPQHF
abundance: few; v_gene: TRBV19; d_gene: TRBD2; j_gene: TRBJ2-3; CDR3nt: TGTGCCAGTAGTCTCCGGGGGGGACTAGAGGCAGATACGCAGTATTTT; CDR3aa: CASSLRGGLEADTQYF
abundance: -; v_gene: TRBV6-5; d_gene: TRBD1; j_gene: TRBJ1-5; CDR3nt: TGTGCCAGCAACGGTAGGCAGGGGGCACAGCCCCAGCATTTT; CDR3aa: CASNGRQGAQPQHF
abundance: -; v_gene: TRBV10-2; d_gene: -; j_gene: TRBJ2-5; CDR3nt: TGCGCCAGCAGTATCAGGGGTAAAGAGACCCAGTACTTC; CDR3aa: CASSIRGKETQYF
abundance: -; v_gene: TRBV7-9; d_gene: -; j_gene: TRBJ1-4; CDR3nt: TGTGCCAGCAGCCACAGGCGGTCAAATGAAAAACTGTTTTTT; CDR3aa: CASSHRRSNEKLFF
abundance: few; v_gene: TRBV5-1; d_gene: TRBD1; j_gene: TRBJ2-2; CDR3nt: TGCGCCAGCAGCACGAGAAGGGGGCTTGGGGAGCTGTTTTTT; CDR3aa: CASSTRRGLGELFF
abundance: -; v_gene: TRBV7-3; d_gene: TRBD2; j_gene: TRBJ2-1; CDR3nt: TGTGCCAGCAGCTTAGCGGGGGGGATACCTACGGAATACAATGAGCAGTTCTTC; CDR3aa: CASSLAGGIPTEYNEQFF
abundance: few; v_gene: TRBV19; d_gene: -; j_gene: TRBJ1-3; CDR3nt: TGTGCCAGTAGTGTCCCTACGGGAAGAGGAAACACCATATATTTT; CDR3aa: CASSVPTGRGNTIYF
abundance: -; v_gene: TRBV3-1/TRBV3-2; d_gene: TRBD2; j_gene: TRBJ2-3; CDR3nt: TGTGCCAGCAGCAAAAGAGGGACGGGGGGGCCAACAGATACGCAGTATTTT; CDR3aa: CASSKRGTGGPTDTQYF
abundance: -; v_gene: TRBV20-1; d_gene: -; j_gene: TRBJ1-1; CDR3nt: TGCAGTGCTAGGGTCCTAGAAGCTTTCTTT; CDR3aa: CSARVLEAFF
abundance: -; v_gene: TRBV4-1; d_gene: -; j_gene: TRBJ2-1; CDR3nt: TGCGCCAGCAGCCCATTGGCCAGGGGGGACAATGAGCAGTTCTTC; CDR3aa: CASSPLARGDNEQFF
abundance: -; v_gene: TRBV3-1/TRBV3-2; d_gene: TRBD1; j_gene: TRBJ1-5; CDR3nt: TGTGCCAGCAGCACAGGGGCCGGCAATCAGCCCCAGCATTTT; CDR3aa: CASSTGAGNQPQHF
abundance: -; v_gene: TRBV12-3/TRBV12-4; d_gene: -; j_gene: TRBJ2-2; CDR3nt: TGTGCCAGCAGTTTAAACAGGGACGGGGAGCTGTTTTTT; CDR3aa: CASSLNRDGELFF
abundance: -; v_gene: TRBV24-1; d_gene: TRBD1; j_gene: TRBJ1-2; CDR3nt: TGTGCCACCAGTGGGCCAGGGGGCTATGGCTACACCTTC; CDR3aa: CATSGPGGYGYTF
abundance: -; v_gene: TRBV3-1/TRBV3-2; d_gene: -; j_gene: TRBJ1-6; CDR3nt: TGTGCCAGCAGCCAAAGGGGGTTGGAAAATTCACCCCTCCACTTT; CDR3aa: CASSQRGLENSPLHF
abundance: -; v_gene: TRBV27; d_gene: -; j_gene: TRBJ1-2; CDR3nt: TGTGCCAGCGCACTCGGGACACCCCCTTATGGCTACACCTTC; CDR3aa: CASALGTPPYGYTF
abundance: few; v_gene: TRBV7-2; d_gene: -; j_gene: TRBJ1-1; CDR3nt: TGTGCCAGCAGCTTAACACAGGGATACACTGAAGCTTTCTTT; CDR3aa: CASSLTQGYTEAFF
abundance: -; v_gene: TRBV5-1; d_gene: -; j_gene: TRBJ1-1; CDR3nt: TGCGCCAGCAGCTTGCCCAGGGCTACGAACACTGAAGCTTTCTTT; CDR3aa: CASSLPRATNTEAFF
abundance: few; v_gene: TRBV2; d_gene: TRBD1; j_gene: TRBJ1-5; CDR3nt: TGTGCCAGCAGTGACTCTGGACAGGGGACTCAGCCCCAGCATTTT; CDR3aa: CASSDSGQGTQPQHF
abundance: once; v_gene: TRBV9; d_gene: TRBD1; j_gene: TRBJ1-1; CDR3nt: TGTGCCAGCAGCCTAGGACAGGGCACTGAAGCTTTCTTT; CDR3aa: CASSLGQGTEAFF
abundance: -; v_gene: TRBV3-1/TRBV3-2; d_gene: -; j_gene: TRBJ1-3; CDR3nt: TGTGCCACTTCTAGACCGGGCTCTGGAAACACCATATATTTT; CDR3aa: CATSRPGSGNTIYF
abundance: -; v_gene: TRBV28; d_gene: -; j_gene: TRBJ1-1; CDR3nt: -; CDR3aa: CASSSSGQMNTEAFF
abundance: -; v_gene: TRBV5-1; d_gene: -; j_gene: TRBJ2-5; CDR3nt: TGCGCCAGCAGCCTGGGAAGCTCCCAAGAGACCCAGTACTTC; CDR3aa: CASSLGSSQETQYF